The source of this T cell receptor (beta chain) is a study of T-cell memory formation after mild COVID-19. Study-level findings and limits: Pre-infection memory carried some responding clones, suggesting that cross-reactive memory joined. Of the contracting clones, CD4+ ones lay mainly in CM and EM, and CD8+ ones in EMRA. Among clones contracting day 15 to 85, CD4/CD8 was balanced, whereas later expanders leaned CD4+.

This clonotype showed up many times. The antigen remains undetermined. Constant-segment-primed 5'RACE gave TCR alpha and TCR beta cDNA libraries with sample barcodes and UMIs. MiXCR, run by TCRdb on the 5' RACE reads, gives a single entry per CDR3 protein. Here the sample spans some 120,000 distinct CDR3 sequences, around 6.3% being singletons. Trimming shortened V by 4 bases and J by 13 bases, and 26 bases separated the two germline ends. The CDR3 consists of 17 residues. Germline CDR1 is LGHNA and CDR2 is YNFKEQ. The genes are TRBV4-2 and TRBJ1-6; D might be TRBD1 (5 bases). The TCR sequence derives from an adult woman who had mild COVID-19 (a few samples of this study predate the infection). Cell type and time point are not known. Sequencing was done on a sample of PBMCs or a T cell subset sorted from them (not recorded which). The CDR3 sequence: CASSPSRDRVLGLPLHF. The CDR3 DNA reads TGTGCCAGCAGCCCAAGTCGAGACAGAGTTCTAGGGCTGCCCCTCCACTTT.